Listed below are T cell receptor beta chains from one sample, sequenced in a study of beta chain features in type 1 diabetes. Sequencing was performed with immunoSEQ multiplex PCR; in TCRdb, only in-frame clones are kept and a portion is missing. Counted here are 300,000 to 350,000 clones, 6.5% to 10% occurring once; the ten biggest clones make up around 0.45%. Sample: central memory CD4+ T cells from blood. The receptors were gathered from a woman aged 18-30 years in good health. CDR3s include the opening cysteine and the closing phenylalanine or tryptophan. Each record gives: V gene, J gene, D gene, clone size, CDR3 protein, CDR3 DNA. The D gene is left open where the match is weak. Some rows mark clone size as missing; the rest say once, few, many or name a class of expanded clone.

>TRBV11-2|TRBJ2-2|-|few
CASSSQTGSNTGELFF
TGTGCCAGCAGCTCCCAGACGGGATCGAACACCGGGGAGCTGTTTTTT
>TRBV7-8|TRBJ1-1|-|few
CASSQSLNTEAFF
TGTGCCAGCAGCCAAAGTTTGAACACTGAAGCTTTCTTT
>TRBV7-2|TRBJ2-3|-|-
CASSRFSGAGTDTQYF
TGTGCCAGCAGCCGTTTTTCCGGGGCTGGCACAGATACGCAGTATTTT
>TRBV4-3|TRBJ1-2|-|-
CASSQDQTANYGYTF
TGCGCCAGCAGCCAAGACCAAACAGCTAACTATGGCTACACCTTC
>TRBV7-9|TRBJ2-1|-|many
CASSSHGDDHNEQFF
TGTGCCAGCAGCTCCCACGGAGACGACCACAATGAGCAGTTCTTC
>TRBV23-1|TRBJ1-3|-|few
CASTAKTSGNTIYF
TGCGCCAGCACCGCGAAGACCTCTGGAAACACCATATATTTT
>TRBV5-4|TRBJ1-2|-|many
CASSLEGAYGYTF
TGTGCCAGCAGCTTGGAAGGGGCCTATGGCTACACCTTC
>TRBV21-1|TRBJ2-2|-|few
CASSRGTDRNTGELFF
TGTGCCAGCAGCCGAGGGACAGATCGAAACACCGGGGAGCTGTTTTTT
>TRBV5-4|TRBJ2-7|TRBD1|-
CASSFETGNYEQYF
TGTGCCAGCAGCTTCGAGACAGGGAACTACGAGCAGTACTTC
>TRBV5-6|TRBJ1-1|TRBD1|-
CASSFQGTVGRTEAFF
TGTGCCAGCAGCTTTCAAGGGACAGTCGGTCGGACTGAAGCTTTCTTT
>TRBV2|TRBJ1-1|-|few
CASRPVGPGWAEAFF
TGTGCCAGCAGGCCAGTGGGCCCCGGATGGGCTGAAGCTTTCTTT
>TRBV28|TRBJ2-7|TRBD1|few
CASSSTGGAYEQYF
TGTGCCAGCAGTTCTACAGGGGGCGCCTACGAGCAGTACTTC
>TRBV7-8|TRBJ2-3|TRBD1|-
CASSLGLGQALTQYF
TGTGCCAGCAGCTTAGGACTGGGACAGGCCCTTACGCAGTATTTT
>TRBV2|TRBJ2-1|TRBD2|few
CASNLLAGGGNEQFF
TGTGCCAGCAACCTACTAGCGGGAGGGGGTAATGAGCAGTTCTTC